A selection of T cell receptor beta chains follows, all from one sample in a study of T-cell memory formation after mild COVID-19. TCRdb called the 5' RACE reads again in MiXCR, with one record for every CDR3 protein. The data show under 350,000 distinct CDR3 sequences, roughly 17% seen once. Sequences were obtained from PBMCs or a T cell subset sorted from them (not recorded which). All receptors come from a man between 18 and 29 years old who had mild COVID-19 (a few samples of this study predate the infection). Cell type and time point are not known. CDR3s include the opening cysteine and the closing phenylalanine or tryptophan. The D gene is left open where the match is weak. Only part of the rows carry a size: once, few, many, or a class if the clone is expanded.

clone_size: NA; v_call: TRBV29-1; j_call: TRBJ2-2; d_call: TRBD1; cdr3_aa: CSISDRGLTGELFF; cdr3_nt: TGCAGCATATCGGACAGGGGGCTCACCGGGGAGCTGTTTTTT
clone_size: many; v_call: TRBV7-2; j_call: TRBJ2-5; d_call: NA; cdr3_aa: CASSLMGGERETQYF; cdr3_nt: TGTGCCAGCAGCTTGATGGGCGGGGAGAGGGAGACCCAGTACTTC
clone_size: NA; v_call: TRBV20-1; j_call: TRBJ2-5; d_call: TRBD2; cdr3_aa: CSASFLAGVETQYF; cdr3_nt: TGCAGTGCTAGTTTTCTAGCGGGCGTCGAGACCCAGTACTTC
clone_size: few; v_call: TRBV24-1; j_call: TRBJ1-2; d_call: NA; cdr3_aa: CATSEEGGYTF; cdr3_nt: TGTGCCACCAGTGAAGAGGGTGGCTACACCTTC
clone_size: NA; v_call: TRBV7-3; j_call: TRBJ1-1; d_call: NA; cdr3_aa: CASSLVAGSPEAFF; cdr3_nt: TGTGCCAGCAGCCTAGTCGCGGGTTCCCCTGAAGCTTTCTTT
clone_size: NA; v_call: TRBV7-9; j_call: TRBJ2-7; d_call: NA; cdr3_aa: CASSLGPPDLGKGEQYF; cdr3_nt: TGTGCCAGCAGCTTAGGCCCCCCCGACCTCGGAAAGGGCGAGCAGTACTTC
clone_size: few; v_call: TRBV3-1; j_call: TRBJ1-1; d_call: TRBD1; cdr3_aa: CASSQMTGVWDTEAFF; cdr3_nt: TGTGCCAGCAGCCAAATGACAGGGGTATGGGACACTGAAGCTTTCTTT
clone_size: few; v_call: TRBV4-1; j_call: TRBJ2-2; d_call: NA; cdr3_aa: CASSQAWPGTGELFF; cdr3_nt: TGCGCCAGCAGCCAAGCTTGGCCTGGGACCGGGGAGCTGTTTTTT
clone_size: few; v_call: TRBV2; j_call: TRBJ1-2; d_call: NA; cdr3_aa: CASSESQSTPYTF; cdr3_nt: TGTGCCAGCAGTGAAAGCCAGTCCACACCATACACCTTC
clone_size: many; v_call: TRBV18; j_call: TRBJ1-1; d_call: NA; cdr3_aa: CASSPPGALTEAFF; cdr3_nt: TGTGCCAGCTCACCACCCGGGGCCCTCACTGAAGCTTTCTTT
clone_size: few; v_call: TRBV4-3; j_call: TRBJ2-7; d_call: NA; cdr3_aa: CASSPWTDNEQYF; cdr3_nt: TGCGCCAGCAGCCCTTGGACGGACAACGAGCAGTACTTC
clone_size: NA; v_call: TRBV7-6; j_call: TRBJ2-3; d_call: NA; cdr3_aa: CASSPGARGGTDTQYF; cdr3_nt: TGTGCCAGCAGCCCGGGGGCAAGGGGAGGGACAGATACGCAGTATTTT
clone_size: NA; v_call: TRBV6-5; j_call: TRBJ2-1; d_call: NA; cdr3_aa: CASSYTLANEQFF; cdr3_nt: TGTGCCAGCAGTTACACTCTAGCGAATGAGCAGTTCTTC
clone_size: NA; v_call: TRBV7-2; j_call: TRBJ1-1; d_call: NA; cdr3_aa: CASSLEEDTEAFF; cdr3_nt: TGTGCCAGCAGCTTAGAGGAGGACACTGAAGCTTTCTTT
clone_size: NA; v_call: TRBV5-1; j_call: TRBJ1-1; d_call: TRBD1; cdr3_aa: CASSFRTGIENTEAFF; cdr3_nt: TGCGCCAGCAGCTTTCGGACAGGGATTGAGAACACTGAAGCTTTCTTT
clone_size: NA; v_call: TRBV12-3/TRBV12-4; j_call: TRBJ1-3; d_call: NA; cdr3_aa: CASSTGIGNTIYF; cdr3_nt: TGTGCCAGCAGCACAGGGATTGGAAACACCATATATTTT
clone_size: NA; v_call: TRBV28; j_call: TRBJ1-2; d_call: NA; cdr3_aa: CATGAYGYTF; cdr3_nt: TGTGCCACCGGGGCTTATGGCTACACCTTC
clone_size: few; v_call: TRBV15; j_call: TRBJ2-5; d_call: NA; cdr3_aa: CATSRDLPTGRQETQYF; cdr3_nt: TGTGCCACCAGCAGAGATCTCCCGACAGGACGACAAGAGACCCAGTACTTC
clone_size: few; v_call: TRBV18; j_call: TRBJ2-7; d_call: TRBD1; cdr3_aa: CASSPGDRDHEQYF; cdr3_nt: TGTGCCAGCTCCCCGGGGGACAGGGACCACGAGCAGTACTTC
clone_size: many; v_call: TRBV21-1; j_call: TRBJ2-5; d_call: NA; cdr3_aa: CASSKGDRGQETQYF; cdr3_nt: TGTGCCAGCAGCAAAGGGGACAGGGGGCAAGAGACCCAGTACTTC
clone_size: few; v_call: TRBV7-9; j_call: TRBJ2-3; d_call: TRBD2; cdr3_aa: CASKRGAHTDTQYF; cdr3_nt: TGTGCCAGCAAGCGGGGGGCCCACACAGATACGCAGTATTTT